What follows are 26 T cell receptor beta chains derived from one specimen sequenced in a study of shared clonotypes between healthy human individuals. Produced via immunoSEQ multiplex PCR; TCRdb's table is partial and in-frame only. The repertoire has roughly 2.4 million clones, about 94% of them found once; the top ten carry about 0.13%. The material sequenced was naive CD4+ T cells sorted from blood. This sample's subset: CD45RA+ positively selected. The source is a man younger than 35 in good health.

This clone has more than one count but fewer than ten. The same CDR3 also results from other DNA sequences found in this sample. The chain uses TRBV6-5 and TRBJ1-6; TRBD1 is a possible D gene (5 bases). There are 13 residues in the CDR3. Germline lookup yields CDR1 MNHEY and CDR2 SVGAGI. The V and J ends lost 5 bases and 8 bases respectively, with 10 bases between them. The CDR3 bases are TGTGCCAGCAGTAGGGGCTACGATTCACCCCTCCACTTT. As protein: CASSRGYDSPLHF.

Note on this clone: Within the sample, other DNA sequences also encode this same CDR3. This chain joins TRBV5-1 and TRBJ1-2; 7 nucleotides align to TRBD1. This CDR3 comprises 13 residues. V lost 2 bases and J lost 3; bases outside the gene matches: 1. CDR1 and CDR2 from the germline V gene are SGHRS and YFSETQ. Written as DNA, the CDR3 is TGCGCCAGCAGCTTAACAGGGGACTATGGCTACACCTTC. This gives the protein CASSLTGDYGYTF.

V gene TRBV5-1 combines with J gene TRBJ1-3; D gene unclear. CDR3 length: 14 residues. Deletions cut 1 base from V and 2 bases from J, with 7 bases between. In germline, CDR1 is SGHRS, CDR2 YFSETQ. The CDR3 region has the DNA TGCGCCAGCAGCTTGAAAACAGCTGGAAACACCATATATTTT. It specifies CASSLKTAGNTIYF.

This chain joins TRBV7-2 and TRBJ1-1; possible D gene TRBD1, 5 bases. Between the trimmed V and J ends, which lost 4 bases and 1 base, there was a span of 10 bases. The CDR3 runs to 14 residues. Germline CDR1 and CDR2: SGHTA and FQGNSA. CDR3 residues: CASSSRDPNTEAFF. The CDR3 nucleotides are TGTGCCAGCAGCTCCCGGGACCCGAACACTGAAGCTTTCTTT.

This chain connects TRBV30 to TRBJ2-2; 10 nucleotides align to TRBD1. J lost 1 base, V lost 2 bases, and 10 bases had no gene match. The CDR3 extends over 18 amino acids. Germline V gene data show CDR1 as GTSNPN and CDR2 as SVGIG (reference sequence). The CDR3 region is CAWSPGQGTFKNTGELFF. For the CDR3, the DNA is TGTGCCTGGAGTCCGGGACAGGGGACATTCAAGAACACCGGGGAGCTGTTTTTT.

The chain employs TRBV19 and TRBJ1-2, with 7 bases matching TRBD1. The junction had 8 bases not matched to a gene; V was cut back by 5 bases and J by 11 bases. The CDR3 loop spans 12 amino acids. Germline values: CDR1 LNHDA, CDR2 SQIVND (reference sequence). The CDR3 region has the DNA TGTGCCAGTAGTCCCACCGGACAGGTTTACACCTTC. Its protein product is CASSPTGQVYTF.

Here the CDR3 reads CASSRGILSYEQYF. In DNA form, the CDR3 reads TGTGCCAGCAGTCGCGGGATTCTCTCCTACGAGCAGTACTTC. The chain is built from TRBV5-6 and TRBJ2-7, with D possibly TRBD2 on 6 matching bases. The CDR3 loop spans 14 amino acids. Per the germline V gene, CDR1 is SGHDT and CDR2 is YYEEEE. V gave up 5 bases and J gave up 0 bases, with 12 bases separating them.

This sequence joins TRBV27 and TRBJ2-5; 9 bases are shared with TRBD1. CDR3 length: 14 amino acids. CDR1 is MNHEY and CDR2 is SMNVEV in the germline V gene (reference sequence). V lost 5 bases and J lost 9; bases outside the gene matches: 10. CDR3 region: CASSMGQGEGAQYF. CDR3 DNA sequence: TGTGCCAGCAGTATGGGACAGGGTGAAGGGGCCCAGTACTTC.

The chain is built from TRBV18 and TRBJ1-1; possibly TRBD1 for D (5 bases). Trimming left V 8 bases short and J 5 bases short, with 18 bases between. The germline V gene has CDR1 KGHSH and CDR2 LQKENI. The CDR3 runs to 14 residues. The CDR3 spells CASRGSKGSTEAFF. In DNA form, the CDR3 reads TGTGCCAGCCGGGGGTCGAAGGGAAGTACTGAAGCTTTCTTT.

The CDR3 coding sequence is TGTGCCAGCTCCCGACAGGGATCAGATACGCAGTATTTT. As protein: CASSRQGSDTQYF. This chain links TRBV18 with TRBJ2-3; 7 nucleotides align to TRBD1. Germline lookup yields CDR1 KGHSH and CDR2 LQKENI. Trimming removed 6 bases from V and 4 bases from J; junction bases left unmatched: 4. CDR3 length equals 13 residues.

This chain links TRBV5-6 with TRBJ1-2; 10 bases line up with TRBD1. The CDR3 contains 18 residues. Germline assignment: CDR1 SGHDT and CDR2 YYEEEE. Trimming cost V 4 bases and J 0 bases; bases outside gene matches: 12. CDR3 bases: TGTGCCAGCAGCATTTACGGGACAGGGGATCGGGCTAACTATGGCTACACCTTC. Protein: CASSIYGTGDRANYGYTF.

V gene TRBV29-1 combines with J gene TRBJ1-1, with 10 bases matching TRBD1. There are 15 residues in the CDR3. Germline CDR1 SQVTM, CDR2 ANQGSEA. The junction had 5 bases not matched to a gene; V was cut back by 0 bases and J by 4 bases. Here the CDR3 reads CSVEDRGQGPTEAFF. The CDR3 DNA reads as TGCAGCGTTGAAGACCGGGGACAGGGGCCCACTGAAGCTTTCTTT. Together with reference TRBV29-1 and TRBJ1-1, the CDR3 gives the full variable domain: SAVISQKPSRDICQRGTSLTIQCQVDSQVTMMFWYRQQPGQSLTLIATANQGSEATYESGFVIDKFPISRPNLTFSTLTVSNMSPEDSSIYLCSVEDRGQGPTEAFFGQGTRLTVV.

V is TRBV29-1 and J is TRBJ1-2; unclear D gene. Germline loops: CDR1 SQVTM, CDR2 ANQGSEA. V was clipped by 1 base and J by 3 bases, with 15 bases between them. The CDR3 totals 15 residues. In DNA form, the CDR3 reads TGCAGCGTTGAAGTACCACTGGGCCTGTACTATGGCTACACCTTC. This sequence encodes CSVEVPLGLYYGYTF.

The V and J genes are TRBV4-3 and TRBJ1-1; D uncertain. The CDR3 loop spans 13 amino acids. From germline, CDR1 is LGHNA and CDR2 YSLEER. The V and J ends lost 0 bases and 6 bases respectively, with 8 bases between them. The CDR3 protein is CASSQEGLAEAFF. The CDR3 DNA sequence: TGCGCCAGCAGCCAAGAAGGGCTCGCTGAAGCTTTCTTT.

This clone was recorded a few times. The chain recombines TRBV19 with TRBJ2-7; 7 bases map to TRBD1. J gave up 5 bases and V 1 base, and 8 bases lay outside the gene matches. Per the germline V gene, CDR1 is LNHDA and CDR2 is SQIVND (reference sequence). The CDR3 consists of 15 residues. CDR3 protein: CASSIGRTGEDEQYF. CDR3 DNA: TGTGCCAGTAGTATAGGGCGGACAGGCGAGGACGAGCAGTACTTC.

V gene TRBV5-1 combines with J gene TRBJ1-2, with 9 bases that match TRBD1. Germline CDR1 and CDR2: SGHRS and YFSETQ. The trim removed 4 bases at V and 6 bases at J, leaving 7 bases unmatched. The CDR3 is 14 amino acids. CDR3 sequence (DNA): TGCGCCAGCAGCCCAAGGACAGGGGCGGATGGCTACACCTTC. Its translation is CASSPRTGADGYTF. The full variable domain, rest sourced from reference TRBV5-1 and TRBJ1-2, is KAGVTQTPRYLIKTRGQQVTLSCSPISGHRSVSWYQQTPGQGLQFLFEYFSETQRNKGNFPGRFSGRQFSNSRSEMNVSTLELGDSALYLCASSPRTGADGYTFGSGTRLTVV.

The V and J genes are TRBV7-9 and TRBJ1-1; D gene unclear. This CDR3 is 15 amino acids long. V lost 5 bases, J lost 2 bases, and 15 bases lay in between. Germline assignment: CDR1 SEHNR and CDR2 FQNEAQ (reference sequence). CDR3 sequence reads: CASSPQQKLNTEAFF. In DNA form, the CDR3 reads TGTGCCAGCAGCCCACAACAGAAGTTAAACACTGAAGCTTTCTTT.

The CDR3 nucleotides read TGTGCCAGCAGCTCGGACCGGGCGTCCGATACGCAGTATTTT. It is translated as CASSSDRASDTQYF. V is TRBV7-9 and J is TRBJ2-3; D not resolved. CDR1 SEHNR and CDR2 FQNEAQ come from the germline V gene (reference sequence). The CDR3 has 14 residues. Between the trimmed V and J ends, which lost 4 bases and 6 bases, there was a span of 14 bases.

The chain employs TRBV6-1 and TRBJ1-5; D is uncertain. Germline V gives CDR1 MNHNS, CDR2 SASEGT. The CDR3 covers 12 residues. V lost 2 bases, J lost 11 bases, and 10 bases lay in between. The CDR3 coding sequence is TGTGCCAGCAGTGAAAAACAGAGTACCCAGCATTTT. Amino acids: CASSEKQSTQHF.

This chain links TRBV18 with TRBJ2-7, with 8 bases aligning to TRBD1. V lost 6 bases, J lost 2 bases, and 6 bases stayed unmatched. CDR3 length equals 14 residues. The germline gives CDR1 KGHSH, CDR2 LQKENI. This CDR3 reads CASSGWTGTYEQYF. The CDR3 DNA is TGTGCCAGCTCTGGCTGGACAGGGACCTACGAGCAGTACTTC.

Here the CDR3 reads CAWAAASNEKLFF. CDR3 sequence (DNA): TGTGCCTGGGCTGCAGCGAGTAATGAAAAACTGTTTTTT. The rearrangement links TRBV30 to TRBJ1-4; D gene ambiguous. The V end was cut by 5 bases, the J end by 4 bases, with 11 bases between. This CDR3 region has 13 residues. Germline V gives CDR1 GTSNPN, CDR2 SVGIG (reference sequence). The full variable domain, in which reference TRBV30 and TRBJ1-4 provide the parts outside the CDR3, is SQTIHQWPATLVQPVGSPLSLECTVEGTSNPNLYWYRQAAGRGLQLLFYSVGIGQISSEVPQNLSASRPQDRQFILSSKKLLLSDSGFYLCAWAAASNEKLFFGSGTQLSVL.

As concerns this clone: The same CDR3 also results from other DNA sequences found in this sample. V gene TRBV18 combines with J gene TRBJ1-1, with D unclear. Germline V gene data show CDR1 as KGHSH and CDR2 as LQKENI. V lost 3 bases to trimming and J lost 7 bases, with 6 bases between them. The CDR3 covers 11 residues. In DNA, the CDR3 is TGTGCCAGCTCACCGCTTAATGAAGCTTTCTTT. This translates into CASSPLNEAFF.

The chain recombines TRBV10-3 with TRBJ1-3; 9 nucleotides align to TRBD1. Germline V CDR1 and CDR2: ENHRY, SYGVKD. V was clipped by 2 bases and J by 4 bases; unmatched bases: 3. CDR3 length equals 15 residues. CDR3 DNA sequence: TGTGCCATCAGTGAGCCGGGGACAGGGGGAAACACCATATATTTT. Translating gives CAISEPGTGGNTIYF.

Points on this clone: Other DNA sequences from this sample encode an identical CDR3 as well. This chain joins TRBV29-1 and TRBJ1-1, with D unclear. Trimming pared 1 base from V and 8 bases from J, leaving 2 bases between. The CDR3 has 9 residues. In germline, CDR1 is SQVTM, CDR2 ANQGSEA. Here the CDR3 DNA reads TGCAGCGTTGAAGGAGAAGCTTTCTTT. As protein: CSVEGEAFF.

The genes are TRBV7-2 and TRBJ1-1; D not certain. From germline, CDR1 is SGHTA and CDR2 FQGNSA. The CDR3 contains 15 residues. The V and J ends lost 2 bases and 2 bases respectively, with 12 bases between them. The CDR3 spells CASSLSRMLNTEAFF. The CDR3 DNA is TGTGCCAGCAGCTTATCGCGGATGCTAAACACTGAAGCTTTCTTT.

The V and J genes are TRBV28 and TRBJ1-1; D is uncertain. Germline CDR1 and CDR2: MDHEN and SYDVKM. The CDR3 has 13 amino acids. V was shortened by 3 bases and J by 3 bases, with 8 bases between the two germline ends. Here the CDR3 DNA reads TGTGCCAGCAGTTTCCCCAGGTACACTGAAGCTTTCTTT. Its protein product is CASSFPRYTEAFF.